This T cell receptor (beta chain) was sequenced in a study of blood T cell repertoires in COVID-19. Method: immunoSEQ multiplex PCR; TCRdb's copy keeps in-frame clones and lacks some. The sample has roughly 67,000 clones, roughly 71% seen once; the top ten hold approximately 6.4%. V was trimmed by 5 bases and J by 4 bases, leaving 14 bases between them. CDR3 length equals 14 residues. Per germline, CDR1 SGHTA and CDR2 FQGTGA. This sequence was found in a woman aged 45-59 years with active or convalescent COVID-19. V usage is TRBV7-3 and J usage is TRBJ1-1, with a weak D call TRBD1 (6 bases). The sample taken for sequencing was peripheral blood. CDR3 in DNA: TGTGCCAGCAGCCCGGACAGAGGGAGCACTGAAGCTTTCTTT. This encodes CASSPDRGSTEAFF.